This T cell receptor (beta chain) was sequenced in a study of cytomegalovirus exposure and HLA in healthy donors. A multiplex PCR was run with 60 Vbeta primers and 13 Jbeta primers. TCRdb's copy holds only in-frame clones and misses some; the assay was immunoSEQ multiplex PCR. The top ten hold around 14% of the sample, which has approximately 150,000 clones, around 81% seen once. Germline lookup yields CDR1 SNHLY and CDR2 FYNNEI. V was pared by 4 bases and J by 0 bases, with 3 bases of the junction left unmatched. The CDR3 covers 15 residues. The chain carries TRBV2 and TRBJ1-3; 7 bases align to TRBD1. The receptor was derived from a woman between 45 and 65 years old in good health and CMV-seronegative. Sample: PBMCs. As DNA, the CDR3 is TGTGCCAGCAGTGTGCAGGGGGACTCTGGAAACACCATATATTTT. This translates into CASSVQGDSGNTIYF.